The 21 T cell receptor beta chains below all came from one sample that was sequenced in a study of response to subunit inactivated influenza vaccine. Via MiXCR, TCRdb re-called the RT-PCR reads, giving one row per CDR3 protein. The sample lists about 540,000 distinct CDR3 sequences; roughly a quarter were seen once. These data also formed part of another study, on T cells expressing NK-cell markers. As that study records: Synthesis of TCR beta cDNA relied on 5'RACE template switching carrying UMIs.

The sample here was CD4+ T cells sorted from PBMCs, taken less than 13 days after vaccination. These receptors were taken from a man over 45 who received an inactivated influenza vaccine.

The gene calls are TRBV6-2 or TRBV6-3 and TRBJ2-1; no definite D call. This CDR3 spans 12 amino acids. Germline assignment: CDR1 MNHEY and CDR2 SVGEGT. The V and J ends lost 3 bases and 8 bases respectively, with 8 bases between them. The CDR3 nucleotides are TGTGCCAGCAGTTATCTGGGTTATGAGCAGTTCTTC. Its protein product is CASSYLGYEQFF.

The gene calls are TRBV12-3 or TRBV12-4 and TRBJ2-2; the match to TRBD1 covers 11 bases. CDR3 length equals 16 residues. Trimming removed 6 bases from V and 4 bases from J; junction bases left unmatched: 7. CDR3 in amino acids: CASSKRGTGGTGELFF. CDR3 bases: TGTGCCAGCAGCAAGAGGGGGACAGGGGGCACCGGGGAGCTGTTTTTT.

V and J are TRBV5-6 and TRBJ1-1; a weak D match, TRBD1 (6 bases). This CDR3 region has 14 residues. Germline V gives CDR1 SGHDT, CDR2 YYEEEE. V was shortened by 2 bases and J by 3 bases, with 11 bases between the two germline ends. In DNA form, the CDR3 reads TGTGCCAGCAGCTTAGGACAGACCTACACTGAAGCTTTCTTT. Protein sequence: CASSLGQTYTEAFF.

The V call is TRBV20-1, the J call TRBJ2-3, with D possibly matching TRBD1 (6 bases). Trimming stripped 0 bases from V and 3 bases from J, with 10 bases between. The CDR3 extends over 14 amino acids. Germline V CDR1 and CDR2: DFQATT, SNEGSKA (reference sequence). This chain's CDR3 is CSARDTRGTDTQYF. CDR3 sequence (DNA): TGCAGTGCTAGAGATACTAGGGGGACAGATACGCAGTATTTT.

The chain has TRBV10-3 and TRBJ2-3; 8 bases match TRBD2. J gave up 6 bases and V 10 bases, and 12 bases lay outside the gene matches. Germline V gene data show CDR1 as ENHRY and CDR2 as SYGVKD. CDR3 length: 14 residues. CDR3: CATHGGVTDDTQYF. CDR3 DNA: TGTGCCACCCACGGGGGGGTCACCGATGATACGCAGTATTTT.

This clonotype occurred many times. The chain links TRBV28 to TRBJ1-6; unclear D gene. The CDR3 has 14 residues. Germline CDR1 and CDR2: MDHEN and SYDVKM. The V gene lost 7 bases and the J gene lost 9 bases, with 16 bases spanning the gap. The CDR3 loop reads CASNPGQRGSPLHF. The CDR3 bases are TGTGCCAGCAATCCAGGTCAACGAGGTTCACCCCTCCACTTT.

The chain recombines TRBV9 with TRBJ2-7, with a possible D match to TRBD2 (6 bases). This CDR3 is built from 13 residues. Trimming shortened V by 2 bases and J by 4 bases, and 10 bases separated the two germline ends. Per germline, CDR1 SGDLS and CDR2 YYNGEE. CDR3 bases: TGTGCCAGCAGCGTTTCGGGGGAATACGAGCAGTACTTC. Translating it yields CASSVSGEYEQYF.

The V gene is TRBV11-3, the J gene TRBJ2-1; D unclear. The CDR3 loop spans 14 amino acids. V lost 3 bases and J 4 bases, leaving 10 bases between the germline ends. Germline V gives CDR1 SGHNT, CDR2 YENEEA. CDR3 nucleotide sequence: TGTGCCAGCAGCTTCAGTAGCCCTTACAATGAGCAGTTCTTC. It is translated as CASSFSSPYNEQFF.

This chain uses TRBV20-1 with TRBJ1-1, with D possibly being TRBD1 (6 bases). V gave up 5 bases and J gave up 6 bases, with 16 bases separating them. Germline V gives CDR1 DFQATT, CDR2 SNEGSKA (reference sequence). The CDR3 spans 13 residues. The CDR3 loop is CSAWVSGASEAFF. The CDR3 bases are TGCAGTGCTTGGGTTTCAGGGGCGTCTGAAGCTTTCTTT.

The chain is built from TRBV6-2 or TRBV6-3 and TRBJ1-6; D is perhaps TRBD1 (5 bases). Deletions cut 10 bases from V and 4 bases from J, with 11 bases between. In germline, CDR1 is MNHEY, CDR2 SVGEGT. This CDR3 is 13 amino acids long. CDR3 protein: CATRQQYNSPLHF. CDR3 sequence (DNA): TGTGCCACAAGACAGCAGTATAATTCACCCCTCCACTTT.

This clonotype was seen at least ten times. This chain connects TRBV12-3 or TRBV12-4 to TRBJ1-5; TRBD1 aligns across 9 bases. This CDR3 is built from 15 residues. V lost 6 bases and J lost 3; bases outside the gene matches: 6. The CDR3 DNA follows: TGTGCCAGCAGCCTGACAGGGGGTTTCAATCAGCCCCAGCATTTT. This codes for CASSLTGGFNQPQHF.

The chain joins TRBV12-3 or TRBV12-4 to TRBJ1-2, with D possibly TRBD1 on 5 matching bases. CDR3 length equals 13 residues. The V and J ends lost 11 bases and 6 bases respectively, with 19 bases between them. The CDR3 region has the DNA TGTGCCTCACGCGGACCAGGGAGGGATGGCTACACCTTC. The encoded protein is CASRGPGRDGYTF.

This chain joins TRBV6-1 and TRBJ2-7; 10 positions agree with TRBD2. This CDR3 is 16 amino acids long. V was pared by 6 bases and J by 2 bases, with 10 bases of the junction left unmatched. CDR1 is MNHNS and CDR2 is SASEGT in the germline V gene. The CDR3 DNA sequence: TGTGCCAGCAGAGCAAGCGAGCGGGAGGGGCCCTACGAGCAGTACTTC. It encodes CASRASEREGPYEQYF.

This clonotype has ten or more counts. The CDR3 DNA reads TGTGCCAGCAGCTTGGGGACGTGGGCGGGGGGGCGTAGGCAGTATTTT. This sequence encodes CASSLGTWAGGRRQYF. The chain has TRBV5-5 and TRBJ2-3; 9 positions agree with TRBD2. In germline, CDR1 is SGHKS, CDR2 YYEKEE (reference sequence). V was clipped by 0 bases and J by 11 bases; unmatched bases: 13. The CDR3 consists of 16 residues.

The chain links TRBV27 to TRBJ1-2; D uncertain. V lost 5 bases to trimming and J lost 3 bases, with 16 bases between them. CDR1 and CDR2 (germline): MNHEY, SMNVEV (reference sequence). The CDR3 has 15 amino acids. Here the CDR3 reads CASSSRTDTYYGYTF. The CDR3 nucleotides are TGTGCCAGCAGTAGTCGGACGGATACCTACTATGGCTACACCTTC.

The chain uses TRBV6-1 and TRBJ2-7; TRBD1 aligns across 8 bases. The V and J ends lost 6 bases and 1 base, in that order; junction bases with no gene match: 5. CDR1 and CDR2 from the germline V gene are MNHNS and SASEGT. The CDR3 runs to 14 residues. CDR3 sequence: CASRSRDRSYEQYF. For the CDR3, the DNA is TGTGCCAGCAGATCCCGGGACAGGTCCTACGAGCAGTACTTC.

The V gene is TRBV15, the J gene TRBJ2-7, with 7 positions matching TRBD2. Trimming removed 2 bases from V and 2 bases from J; junction bases left unmatched: 9. The germline V gene encodes CDR1 LNHNV and CDR2 YYDKDF (reference sequence). The CDR3 has 16 residues. The CDR3 spells CATSRNIGTITYEQYF. DNA of the CDR3: TGTGCCACCAGCAGAAACATTGGGACTATCACCTACGAGCAGTACTTC.

This clonotype was seen more than once but under ten times. The gene calls are TRBV20-1 and TRBJ2-7, with 14 bases fitting TRBD2. V was clipped by 6 bases and J by 3 bases; unmatched bases: 7. Looked up from germline, CDR1 is DFQATT and CDR2 is SNEGSKA (reference sequence). The CDR3 loop spans 15 amino acids. In nucleotides, the CDR3 is TGCAGTGCAGCCGGGACTAGCGGGAGAGTCTACGAGCAGTACTTC. Its translation: CSAAGTSGRVYEQYF.

This clonotype has at least ten counts. This chain joins TRBV12-3 or TRBV12-4 and TRBJ2-4; D unclear. There are 12 residues in the CDR3. Trimming stripped 5 bases from V and 4 bases from J, with 6 bases between. The CDR3 region is CASSTLKNIQYF. In nucleotides, the CDR3 is TGTGCCAGCAGTACCTTAAAAAACATTCAGTACTTC.

This clonotype was detected ten times or more. The chain combines TRBV29-1 with TRBJ2-7, with TRBD1 matching 7 bases. The CDR3 has 14 residues. J gave up 2 bases and V 4 bases, and 8 bases lay outside the gene matches. Germline V gene sequence: CDR1 SQVTM, CDR2 ANQGSEA. The CDR3 is CSVAPTGNPYEQYF. The DNA for the CDR3 is TGCAGCGTTGCCCCGACAGGGAATCCCTACGAGCAGTACTTC.

This clonotype was detected a few times. The V gene is TRBV29-1, the J gene TRBJ2-1; D may be TRBD2 (5 bases). CDR1 and CDR2 (germline): SQVTM, ANQGSEA. The V end was cut by 4 bases, the J end by 7 bases, with 14 bases between. The CDR3 runs to 13 residues. The CDR3 bases are TGCAGCGTTGCAGCGGTCCGCGGGAATGAGCAGTTCTTC. Residues: CSVAAVRGNEQFF.